This TCR beta chain was identified during a study of neurological immune-mediated disorders. Each CDR3 protein is one row after TCRdb ran MiXCR on the 5' RACE reads. The sample lists 30,000 or so distinct CDR3 sequences, around 16% occurring once. This CDR3 is 13 amino acids long. The V end was cut by 3 bases, the J end by 8 bases, with 10 bases between. Germline CDR1 is LGHDT and CDR2 is YNNKEL (reference sequence). This clonotype came up many times. The origin of this receptor is a man in his 70s in good health. The sample was PBMCs. V gene TRBV3-1 combines with J gene TRBJ1-4; no definite D call. CDR3 bases: TGTGCCAGCAGCCAGACGGGGAACGAAAAACTGTTTTTT. This sequence encodes CASSQTGNEKLFF.